Detailed here is one T cell receptor (beta chain). Its antigen remains unknown. These data come from a study of molecular identifiers for immune sequencing clone quantification. Study-wide results and caveats: Clones carrying above 20 RNA copies accounted for over 98% of effector molecules, under 1% in naive cells.

Sorting recovered naive CD8 T cells on a CD8+CD4-CCR7+CD45RA+ profile. The V segment lost 3 bases and the J segment 0 bases; nucleotides outside the gene matches: 5. This CDR3 spans 16 amino acids. The germline gives CDR1 SGHDT, CDR2 YYEEEE. Previously described methods and listed TCR primers were employed for the bulk TCR libraries. TCRdb reanalysed the PCR reads using MiXCR and keeps one entry per CDR3 protein. The table lists about 640,000 distinct CDR3 sequences, 20% of them singletons. The chain joins TRBV5-6 to TRBJ2-7; 11 bases fit TRBD1. Sequencing input: naive CD8+ T cells from blood, with Jurkat cell RNA spiked in. Subset specified: FACS-sorted CD8+CD4-CCR7+CD45RA+ naive T cells. This TCR derives from a human donor in good health. Some libraries in this study had Jurkat cell RNA spiked in. The CDR3 DNA reads as TGTGCCAGCAGCTCGGGACAGGGGGTTGACTCCTACGAGCAGTACTTC. It specifies CASSSGQGVDSYEQYF.